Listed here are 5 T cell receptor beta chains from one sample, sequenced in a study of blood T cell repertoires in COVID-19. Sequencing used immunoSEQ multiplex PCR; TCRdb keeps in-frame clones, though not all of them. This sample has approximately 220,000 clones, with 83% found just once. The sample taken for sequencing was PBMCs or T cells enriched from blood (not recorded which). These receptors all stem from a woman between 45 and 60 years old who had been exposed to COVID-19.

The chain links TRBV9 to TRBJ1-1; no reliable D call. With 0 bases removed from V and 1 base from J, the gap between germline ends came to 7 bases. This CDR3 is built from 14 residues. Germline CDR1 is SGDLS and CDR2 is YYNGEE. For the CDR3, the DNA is TGTGCCAGCAGCGTAGGTATCGGGAACACTGAAGCTTTCTTT. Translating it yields CASSVGIGNTEAFF.

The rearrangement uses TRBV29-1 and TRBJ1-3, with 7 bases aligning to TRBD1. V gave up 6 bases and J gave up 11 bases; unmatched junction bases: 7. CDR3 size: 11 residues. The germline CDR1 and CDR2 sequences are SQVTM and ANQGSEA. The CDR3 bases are TGCAGCGTGGCCGAGGGGGCCTCCATATATTTT. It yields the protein CSVAEGASIYF.

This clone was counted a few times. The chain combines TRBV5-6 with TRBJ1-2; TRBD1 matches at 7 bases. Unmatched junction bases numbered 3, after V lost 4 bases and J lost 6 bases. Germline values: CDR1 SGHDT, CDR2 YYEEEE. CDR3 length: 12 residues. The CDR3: CASSDDRDGYTF. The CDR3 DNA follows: TGTGCCAGCAGCGATGACAGGGATGGCTACACCTTC.

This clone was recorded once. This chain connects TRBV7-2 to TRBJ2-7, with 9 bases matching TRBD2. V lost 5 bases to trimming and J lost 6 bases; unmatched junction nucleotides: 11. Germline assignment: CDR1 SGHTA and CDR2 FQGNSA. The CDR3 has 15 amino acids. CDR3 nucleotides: TGTGCCAGCAGCCCTAGCGGGGCACAGTACGGCGAGCAGTACTTC. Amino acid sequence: CASSPSGAQYGEQYF.

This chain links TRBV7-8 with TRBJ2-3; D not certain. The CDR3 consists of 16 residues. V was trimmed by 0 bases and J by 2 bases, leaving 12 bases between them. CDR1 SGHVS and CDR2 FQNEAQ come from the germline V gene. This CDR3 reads CASSLAGVGYTDTQYF. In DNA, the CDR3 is TGTGCCAGCAGCTTAGCGGGCGTCGGTTACACAGATACGCAGTATTTT.